These 25 T cell receptor beta chains share one sample of origin, sequenced in a study of T cell responses to AZD1222 COVID-19 vaccine. Profiled with immunoSEQ multiplex PCR; TCRdb holds only in-frame clones, not every one. The table includes roughly 150,000 clones, roughly nine tenths detected once. Source: peripheral blood, taken after recovery from COVID-19. Receptors were obtained from an adult who had recovered from COVID-19.

This chain uses TRBV7-2 with TRBJ2-7; D is perhaps TRBD1 or TRBD2 (5 bases each). V lost 4 bases and J 2 bases, leaving 9 bases between the germline ends. Germline loops: CDR1 SGHTA, CDR2 FQGNSA. The CDR3 extends over 13 amino acids. The CDR3 sequence: CASSSGRPYEQYF. The CDR3 region has the DNA TGTGCCAGCAGCTCGGGACGCCCCTACGAGCAGTACTTC.

In this sample, this clone turned up once. This CDR3 is CASSFGQDEKLFF. The CDR3 DNA is TGTGCCAGCAGTTTTGGACAAGATGAAAAACTGTTTTTT. The V call is TRBV12-3 or TRBV12-4, the J call TRBJ1-4; the D gene is possibly TRBD1 (5 bases). CDR3 length equals 13 residues. The V end lost 3 bases, the J end lost 6 bases, and 8 bases lay between the germline ends.

This chain links TRBV18 with TRBJ2-6; no clear D gene. The CDR3 is 18 residues long. The V and J ends lost 2 bases and 0 bases respectively, with 14 bases between them. Germline assignment: CDR1 KGHSH and CDR2 LQKENI. The CDR3 region is CASSPAAGPVSGANVLTF. CDR3 DNA sequence: TGTGCCAGCTCACCAGCGGCAGGCCCAGTCTCTGGGGCCAACGTCCTGACTTTC. Full variable domain (missing parts from reference TRBV18 and TRBJ2-6): NAGVMQNPRHLVRRRGQEARLRCSPMKGHSHVYWYRQLPEEGLKFMVYLQKENIIDESGMPKERFSAEFPKEGPSILRIQQVVRGDSAAYFCASSPAAGPVSGANVLTFGAGSRLTVL.

The CDR3: CASSFVTGGTLPQHF. In DNA, the CDR3 is TGTGCCAGCAGCTTCGTAACAGGGGGAACTCTGCCCCAGCATTTT. This chain links TRBV5-8 with TRBJ1-5; 8 bases match TRBD1. Trimming removed 2 bases from V and 9 bases from J; junction bases left unmatched: 10. Germline CDR1 reads SGHTS; CDR2 reads YDEGEE. The CDR3 contains 15 residues.

This chain connects TRBV10-3 to TRBJ1-3; D perhaps matches TRBD1 (6 bases). V was pared by 4 bases and J by 4 bases, with 20 bases between. Germline CDR1 ENHRY, CDR2 SYGVKD. This CDR3 has 17 amino acids. The CDR3 DNA reads TGTGCCATCAGTGGGACGACAGGAAGGGTACCCGGAAACACCATATATTTT. Translated: CAISGTTGRVPGNTIYF.

Only a few counts were recorded for this clone. The V call is TRBV5-8, the J call TRBJ2-3; D uncertain. The ends were cut back, 1 base at V and 1 base at J, with 7 bases in the middle. CDR3 length: 14 amino acids. Per germline, CDR1 SGHTS and CDR2 YDEGEE. The CDR3 DNA is TGTGCCAGCAGCTTGTTTCCGGGCACAGATACGCAGTATTTT. Its translation: CASSLFPGTDTQYF.

This chain connects TRBV5-1 to TRBJ2-1; D is ambiguous. The CDR3 consists of 18 residues. V gave up 0 bases and J gave up 3 bases, with 19 bases separating them. Germline V gene data show CDR1 as SGHRS and CDR2 as YFSETQ. CDR3 bases: TGCGCCAGCAGCTTGGAACGACCTGGCAGCACCCTCTACAATGAGCAGTTCTTC. Translating gives CASSLERPGSTLYNEQFF.

The genes are TRBV9 and TRBJ2-5, with D maybe TRBD2 (6 bases). The CDR3 is 15 residues long. From germline, CDR1 is SGDLS and CDR2 YYNGEE. V lost 1 base and J 5 bases, leaving 15 bases between the germline ends. CDR3 DNA sequence: TGTGCCAGCAGCGTACGGGGGACCCCGGGGGAGACCCAGTACTTC. Protein: CASSVRGTPGETQYF.

The chain joins TRBV3-1 (or the pseudogene TRBV3-2) to TRBJ2-3; 8 positions agree with TRBD2. Germline assignment: CDR1 LGHDT and CDR2 YNNKEL (reference sequence). J lost 2 bases, V lost 0 bases, and 7 bases had no gene match. The length of the CDR3 is 17 residues. The DNA for the CDR3 is TGTGCCAGCAGCCAAGATCTAGGCGGGGGGTTCACAGATACGCAGTATTTT. As protein: CASSQDLGGGFTDTQYF.

The chain links TRBV5-1 to TRBJ2-5; D possibly matches TRBD1 or TRBD2 (5 bases each). Germline CDR1 is SGHRS and CDR2 is YFSETQ. Trimming took off 2 bases at V and 2 bases at J, with 16 bases between the two ends. The CDR3 runs to 16 residues. CDR3 residues: CASSFLPGSSQETQYF. In DNA, the CDR3 is TGCGCCAGCAGCTTCCTACCAGGGAGTTCTCAAGAGACCCAGTACTTC.

The chain joins TRBV9 to TRBJ1-2; D unresolved. Trimming shortened V by 4 bases and J by 2 bases, and 3 bases separated the two germline ends. Germline V gene lookup returns CDR1 SGDLS and CDR2 YYNGEE. This CDR3 contains 11 residues. CDR3 region: CASSSNYGYTF. The CDR3 DNA follows: TGTGCCAGCAGCTCGAACTATGGCTACACCTTC.

The chain carries TRBV15 and TRBJ1-1; D not resolved. The CDR3 runs 14 residues. From germline, CDR1 is LNHNV and CDR2 YYDKDF (reference sequence). Trimming left V 0 bases short and J 0 bases short, with 5 bases between. The DNA for the CDR3 is TGTGCCACCAGCAGAGATCAGGTGAACACTGAAGCTTTCTTT. It encodes CATSRDQVNTEAFF.

The rearrangement uses TRBV5-4 and TRBJ2-6; D not resolved. The CDR3 length is 16 residues. Per the germline V gene, CDR1 is SGHNT and CDR2 is YYREEE (reference sequence). V was shortened by 4 bases and J by 0 bases, with 11 bases between the two germline ends. The CDR3 spells CASSLYAFSGANVLTF. CDR3 bases: TGTGCCAGCAGCCTCTACGCCTTCTCTGGGGCCAACGTCCTGACTTTC.

The chain uses TRBV9 and TRBJ1-1, with 7 bases matching TRBD1. With V trimmed by 0 bases and J by 4 bases, 6 bases remained unmatched. From germline, CDR1 is SGDLS and CDR2 YYNGEE. This CDR3 is 15 amino acids long. This chain's CDR3 is CASSVGQGDGTEAFF. CDR3 sequence (DNA): TGTGCCAGCAGCGTAGGACAGGGCGATGGCACTGAAGCTTTCTTT.

The chain joins TRBV6-5 to TRBJ1-2, with a weak D call TRBD1 (5 bases). The V gene lost 6 bases and the J gene lost 7 bases, with 9 bases spanning the gap. This CDR3 is built from 11 residues. Germline CDR1 is MNHEY and CDR2 is SVGAGI. CDR3 sequence: CASSSGSGYTF. Here the CDR3 DNA reads TGTGCCAGCAGCTCAGGGAGTGGCTACACCTTC.

The chain employs TRBV28 and TRBJ2-7; D is undetermined. CDR1 is MDHEN, CDR2 SYDVKM, per germline. The V and J ends lost 8 bases and 5 bases respectively, with 16 bases between them. This CDR3 spans 13 amino acids. The CDR3 DNA is TGTGCCAGCGTAGAGCCCGGACCCCACGAGCAGTACTTC. This codes for CASVEPGPHEQYF.

V is TRBV5-1 and J is TRBJ2-7, with no clear D. Germline V CDR1 and CDR2: SGHRS, YFSETQ. The CDR3 runs 15 residues. Trimming left V 4 bases short and J 0 bases short, with 14 bases between. Written as DNA, the CDR3 is TGCGCCAGCAGCGGATCCGGAGCCTCCTCCTACGAGCAGTACTTC. Amino acids: CASSGSGASSYEQYF.

V usage is TRBV5-1 and J usage is TRBJ2-5, with D maybe TRBD1 (6 bases). There are 14 residues in the CDR3. Germline CDR1 SGHRS, CDR2 YFSETQ. Deletions cut 3 bases from V and 2 bases from J, with 11 bases between. This chain's CDR3 is CASSSLTGQETQYF. The CDR3 nucleotides are TGCGCCAGCAGCTCCCTGACAGGTCAAGAGACCCAGTACTTC.

The rearrangement joins TRBV5-1 to TRBJ2-7; D is possibly TRBD2 (6 bases). The CDR3 contains 14 residues. Germline CDR1 SGHRS, CDR2 YFSETQ. V lost 0 bases and J 3 bases, leaving 10 bases between the germline ends. The CDR3 DNA reads TGCGCCAGCAGCTTGGAGCGGGTGGGCTACGAGCAGTACTTC. The encoded protein is CASSLERVGYEQYF.

This clone is a singleton in its sample. The rearrangement uses TRBV6-5 and TRBJ2-7; 7 nucleotides line up with TRBD1. Trimming took 6 bases from V and 2 from J; bases not matched to a gene: 4. The germline V gene encodes CDR1 MNHEY and CDR2 SVGAGI. CDR3 length: 13 amino acids. CDR3 region: CASSGTATYEQYF. As DNA, the CDR3 is TGTGCCAGCAGCGGGACAGCAACCTACGAGCAGTACTTC.

The V and J genes are TRBV27 and TRBJ1-6; 7 bases fit TRBD1. The V gene's germline CDR1 is MNHEY and CDR2 SMNVEV (reference sequence). The CDR3 is made up of 14 amino acids. V shed 6 bases and J 9 bases; nucleotides not matched to a gene: 8. CDR3: CASRMTGRGSPLHF. DNA of the CDR3: TGTGCCAGCAGGATGACAGGGAGAGGTTCACCCCTCCACTTT.

The chain combines TRBV28 with TRBJ1-5; no reliable D call. The CDR3 totals 14 residues. Germline V CDR1 and CDR2: MDHEN, SYDVKM. V was shortened by 7 bases and J by 2 bases, with 12 bases between the two germline ends. The CDR3 DNA follows: TGTGCCAGCACCGTAGTCACCGGCAATCAGCCCCAGCATTTT. Its protein product is CASTVVTGNQPQHF.

This clone showed up just once. The rearrangement links TRBV6-1 to TRBJ1-2, with D uncertain. CDR3 length: 13 residues. V lost 2 bases and J lost 8, with 12 bases in between. Per germline, CDR1 MNHNS and CDR2 SASEGT. This CDR3 is CASSESPRWGYTF. Here the CDR3 DNA reads TGTGCCAGCAGTGAAAGCCCCCGATGGGGCTACACCTTC.

The V gene is TRBV2, the J gene TRBJ1-4; TRBD1 matches at 7 bases. This CDR3 is 15 amino acids long. CDR1 and CDR2 from the germline V gene are SNHLY and FYNNEI. Losses at the gene ends were 6 bases for V and 4 bases for J; bases not matched to a gene: 8. The CDR3 nucleotides read TGTGCCAGCAGGAAAGACAGGGTCGGTAATGAAAAACTGTTTTTT. Amino acid sequence: CASRKDRVGNEKLFF.

With respect to this clone: Other DNA sequences in this specimen translate into the identical CDR3. The chain links TRBV27 to TRBJ1-3; D not certain. Per germline, CDR1 MNHEY and CDR2 SMNVEV (reference sequence). This CDR3 is 14 amino acids long. Trimming shortened V by 3 bases and J by 4 bases, and 10 bases separated the two germline ends. The CDR3: CASSFGGSGNTIYF. The CDR3 region has the DNA TGTGCCAGCAGTTTCGGCGGATCCGGAAACACCATATATTTT.